Below, one TCR beta chain is given with its context. The data were obtained in a study of blood T cell repertoires in COVID-19. Study-level information: Sites in the United States, Italy and Spain provided acute and convalescent COVID-19 samples. In each case, the material was cDNA or gDNA derived from T cells, B-cell-depleted T cells, or PBMCs.

This table comes from immunoSEQ multiplex PCR, and its TCRdb copy is limited to in-frame clones, with some not included. Among about 150,000 clones listed, around 88% were seen once. Sequenced input: peripheral blood. The sequence was collected from a human donor in a cohort sampled during active COVID-19.

This CDR3 reads CASSDYGGEQYF. The CDR3 region has the DNA TGTGCCAGCAGTGACTATGGAGGCGAGCAGTACTTC. The V gene is TRBV2, the J gene TRBJ2-7; perhaps TRBD2 as D (5 bases). Germline values: CDR1 SNHLY, CDR2 FYNNEI. The CDR3 consists of 12 residues. V was clipped by 3 bases and J by 6 bases, with 9 bases between them. Looking up the rest from reference TRBV2 and TRBJ2-7 gives the full variable domain: EPEVTQTPSHQVTQMGQEVILRCVPISNHLYFYWYRQILGQKVEFLVSFYNNEISEKSEIFDDQFSVERPDGSNFTLKIRSTKLEDSAMYFCASSDYGGEQYFGPGTRLTVT.